Listed here are 22 T cell receptor beta chains from one sample, sequenced in a study of beta chain features in type 1 diabetes. Isolated RNA was reverse transcribed in full, so expressed TCRB transcripts were sequenced. Repertoires were generated with immunoSEQ multiplex PCR, while TCRdb's copy carries only in-frame clones and drops some. The sample holds 400,000 to 500,000 clones, over 11% seen once. The material sequenced was naive CD4+ T cells from blood. These receptors originate from a man aged 30 to 39 in good health.

The CDR3 region has the DNA TGCGCCAGCAGCCACCGGGACAGGGCGGGTGAAGCTTTCTTT. It encodes CASSHRDRAGEAFF. The chain links TRBV4-1 to TRBJ1-1, with 9 bases identical to TRBD1. This CDR3 is built from 14 residues. Trimming removed 3 bases from V and 7 bases from J; junction bases left unmatched: 6. In germline, CDR1 is MGHRA, CDR2 YSYEKL.

For this clone: The sample holds other DNA sequences that translate to the same CDR3. The J gene is TRBJ2-2, the V gene TRBV18; no reliable D call. Trimming took 0 bases from V and 5 from J, leaving 1 base between them. Germline assignment: CDR1 KGHSH and CDR2 LQKENI. The CDR3 has 12 residues. The CDR3 coding sequence is TGTGCCAGCTCACCACCGACCGGGGAGCTGTTTTTT. It is translated as CASSPPTGELFF.

This clone was seen a handful of times. The chain links TRBV4-3 to TRBJ2-3, with 9 bases that match TRBD2. Germline V gene lookup returns CDR1 LGHNA and CDR2 YSLEER. The length of the CDR3 is 17 residues. The V and J ends lost 1 base and 3 bases, in that order; junction bases with no gene match: 8. CDR3 protein: CASSQGASGMETDTQYF. The CDR3 DNA is TGCGCCAGCAGCCAAGGGGCTAGCGGGATGGAAACAGATACGCAGTATTTT.

A few counts support this clone. The V call is TRBV11-3, the J call TRBJ2-1; 7 nucleotides align to TRBD1. The length of the CDR3 is 15 residues. Germline V lookup: CDR1 SGHNT, CDR2 YENEEA. The ends lost 5 bases at V and 2 bases at J; junction bases unmatched: 6. The CDR3 loop reads CASSAYRGTYNEQFF. The CDR3 DNA is TGTGCCAGCAGCGCCTACAGGGGAACCTACAATGAGCAGTTCTTC.

This clone was recorded a few times. This rearrangement joins TRBV11-2 to TRBJ2-1; D gene ambiguous. Germline V gene lookup returns CDR1 SGHAT and CDR2 FQNNGV. Trimming left V 2 bases short and J 9 bases short, with 20 bases between. This CDR3 has 16 residues. CDR3 sequence: CASSLISFSLTSEQFF. For the CDR3, the DNA is TGTGCCAGCAGCTTAATCTCGTTCTCGCTGACAAGTGAGCAGTTCTTC. Combining the CDR3 with reference TRBV11-2 and TRBJ2-1 gives the whole variable domain EAGVAQSPRYKIIEKRQSVAFWCNPISGHATLYWYQQILGQGPKLLIQFQNNGVVDDSQLPKDRFSAERLKGVDSTLKIQPAKLEDSAVYLCASSLISFSLTSEQFFGPGTRLTVL.

This clone was picked up a small number of times. V usage is TRBV7-2 and J usage is TRBJ2-1; a possible D gene is TRBD1 (6 bases). V gave up 4 bases and J gave up 4 bases, with 17 bases separating them. CDR1 and CDR2 (germline): SGHTA, FQGNSA. This CDR3 contains 16 residues. The CDR3 DNA sequence: TGTGCCAGCAGCTCTCTGACCGGGACACTTTACAATGAGCAGTTCTTC. Protein product: CASSSLTGTLYNEQFF.

The V gene is TRBV9, the J gene TRBJ2-7, with 9 nucleotides matching TRBD2. J was trimmed by 3 bases and V by 4 bases; bases with no gene match: 11. This CDR3 contains 16 residues. The V gene's germline CDR1 is SGDLS and CDR2 YYNGEE. The CDR3 DNA reads as TGTGCCAGCAGCCCCCGGACGGCTAGCGGGGTCTACGAGCAGTACTTC. Amino acids: CASSPRTASGVYEQYF. The whole variable domain, filled in from reference TRBV9 and TRBJ2-7, reads DSGVTQTPKHLITATGQRVTLRCSPRSGDLSVYWYQQSLDQGLQFLIQYYNGEERAKGNILERFSAQQFPDLHSELNLSSLELGDSALYFCASSPRTASGVYEQYFGPGTRLTVT.

The chain employs TRBV9 and TRBJ2-5; 8 bases are shared with TRBD2. Germline assignment: CDR1 SGDLS and CDR2 YYNGEE. V lost 3 bases, J lost 5 bases, and 9 bases stayed unmatched. The CDR3 is made up of 15 amino acids. In nucleotides, the CDR3 is TGTGCCAGCAGCGCAGAGGGACTAGTGGGCGAGACCCAGTACTTC. Translating it yields CASSAEGLVGETQYF.

Only a few counts were recorded for this clone. This chain uses TRBV2 with TRBJ2-3; 11 bases are shared with TRBD2. This CDR3 spans 15 amino acids. The germline CDR1 and CDR2 sequences are SNHLY and FYNNEI. The V gene end was trimmed by 6 bases and the J gene end by 4 bases; junction bases not matched to a gene: 6. CDR3 sequence: CASRLTSGEPDTQYF. The CDR3 region has the DNA TGTGCCAGCAGACTGACTAGCGGGGAGCCAGATACGCAGTATTTT.

About this clone: An end of the junction differs from the germline gene, which may be a read error. This chain links TRBV15 with TRBJ2-7; D is ambiguous. This CDR3 contains 13 residues. The germline V gene has CDR1 LNHNV and CDR2 YYDKDF (reference sequence). CDR3 sequence reads: CATSRDPGILSYF. CDR3 coding DNA: TGTGCCACCAGCAGAGACCCGGGTATCCTTTCGTATTTC.

V usage is TRBV10-3 and J usage is TRBJ2-1, with 7 bases fitting TRBD2. CDR1 is ENHRY, CDR2 SYGVKD, per germline. With 5 bases clipped from V and 2 bases from J, the junction kept 9 bases outside the gene matches. The CDR3 consists of 16 residues. CDR3 sequence reads: CAISPPGLAAYNEQFF. Here the CDR3 DNA reads TGTGCCATCAGTCCCCCTGGGCTAGCGGCCTACAATGAGCAGTTCTTC.

This clone was detected only a few times. This chain connects TRBV9 to TRBJ1-6, with a tentative D call TRBD1 (5 bases). The CDR3 is 14 residues long. CDR1 and CDR2 from the germline V gene are SGDLS and YYNGEE. With 4 bases removed from V and 9 bases from J, the gap between germline ends came to 14 bases. The CDR3 DNA sequence: TGTGCCAGCAGCCAAGGTGGGGCTGGTTCACCCCTCCACTTT. Its protein product is CASSQGGAGSPLHF.

The chain is built from TRBV4-1 and TRBJ2-1; 9 bases line up with TRBD1. The ends lost 5 bases at V and 7 bases at J; junction bases unmatched: 9. The CDR3 extends over 15 amino acids. Germline CDR1 and CDR2: MGHRA and YSYEKL. The CDR3 here is CASSSPGTGNNEQFF. In nucleotides, the CDR3 is TGCGCCAGCAGCAGCCCGGGGACAGGGAATAATGAGCAGTTCTTC.

This clone came up a few times. The chain combines TRBV2 with TRBJ2-5, with D possibly matching TRBD2 (5 bases). The germline gives CDR1 SNHLY, CDR2 FYNNEI. Trimming took 6 bases from V and 2 from J, leaving 13 bases between them. The CDR3 contains 14 residues. The CDR3, as DNA: TGTGCCAGCAGCGTCACTAGTAAACAAGAGACCCAGTACTTC. It specifies CASSVTSKQETQYF.

This clone was observed a single time. The chain links TRBV7-2 to TRBJ2-1; 10 bases are shared with TRBD1. This CDR3 is built from 17 residues. Germline loops: CDR1 SGHTA, CDR2 FQGNSA. V dropped 0 bases and J dropped 9; count of bases not matched to a gene: 11. The CDR3 nucleotides are TGTGCCAGCAGCTTAGCGCGGTGGACAGGGGGAGAGGTTGAGCAGTTCTTC. The encoded protein is CASSLARWTGGEVEQFF.

A few counts support this clone. The CDR3 sequence: CASSRLLLPIRSPLHF. Written as DNA, the CDR3 is TGTGCCAGCAGCCGCCTTCTACTTCCAATCCGTTCACCCCTCCACTTT. The V and J genes are TRBV7-8 and TRBJ1-6; D not resolved. V shed 5 bases and J shed 9 bases, with 20 bases lying between them. This CDR3 comprises 16 residues. Per the germline V gene, CDR1 is SGHVS and CDR2 is FQNEAQ. The whole variable domain, filled in from reference TRBV7-8 and TRBJ1-6, reads GAGVSQSPRYKVAKRGQDVALRCDPISGHVSLFWYQQALGQGPEFLTYFQNEAQLDKSGLPSDRFFAERPEGSVSTLKIQRTQQEDSAVYLCASSRLLLPIRSPLHFGNGTRLTVT.

This clone was counted a few times. This chain uses TRBV6-1 with TRBJ1-2; a weak D match, TRBD1 (5 bases). The CDR3 is made up of 13 amino acids. Germline lookup yields CDR1 MNHNS and CDR2 SASEGT. Trimming took 0 bases from V and 6 from J, leaving 8 bases between them. The CDR3 DNA is TGTGCCAGCAGTGAAGCGTGGGGACATGGCTACACCTTC. This gives the protein CASSEAWGHGYTF.

The chain combines TRBV9 with TRBJ2-1; perhaps TRBD2 as D (5 bases). This CDR3 has 15 residues. Germline-derived CDR1 and CDR2 are SGDLS and YYNGEE. V lost 0 bases and J lost 5, with 12 bases in between. The CDR3 loop is CASSVALSVNNEQFF. CDR3 DNA sequence: TGTGCCAGCAGCGTAGCTCTTAGCGTAAACAATGAGCAGTTCTTC.

The chain is built from TRBV14 and TRBJ2-3; D is unclear. The V and J ends lost 0 bases and 1 base respectively, with 11 bases between them. The CDR3 runs to 16 residues. The V gene's germline CDR1 is SGHDN and CDR2 FVKESK. DNA of the CDR3: TGTGCCAGCAGCCAAGATGTTAGCTGGGGCACAGATACGCAGTATTTT. This sequence encodes CASSQDVSWGTDTQYF.

The chain couples TRBV18 to TRBJ1-1; D remains unclear. Germline V gene lookup returns CDR1 KGHSH and CDR2 LQKENI. The CDR3 spans 15 residues. V dropped 1 base and J dropped 5 bases, with 14 bases sitting between them. CDR3 sequence reads: CASSPLRGKRTEAFF. The CDR3 DNA follows: TGTGCCAGCTCACCACTGCGAGGTAAGAGGACTGAAGCTTTCTTT.

This chain joins TRBV10-3 and TRBJ1-2; the D gene is possibly TRBD1 (5 bases). Trimming took 10 bases from V and 4 from J, leaving 13 bases between them. Germline V gene data show CDR1 as ENHRY and CDR2 as SYGVKD. The CDR3 covers 12 residues. The CDR3 spells CATLRDRYGYTF. The CDR3, as DNA: TGTGCCACCCTCCGGGACCGCTATGGCTACACCTTC.

This clone was counted between two and nine times. V is TRBV30 and J is TRBJ2-5; TRBD1 matches 9 bases. V lost 4 bases to trimming and J lost 4 bases; unmatched junction nucleotides: 4. The germline gives CDR1 GTSNPN, CDR2 SVGIG (reference sequence). This CDR3 region has 13 residues. CDR3 region: CAWNRGLGETQYF. CDR3 nucleotide sequence: TGTGCCTGGAACAGGGGGCTTGGAGAGACCCAGTACTTC.